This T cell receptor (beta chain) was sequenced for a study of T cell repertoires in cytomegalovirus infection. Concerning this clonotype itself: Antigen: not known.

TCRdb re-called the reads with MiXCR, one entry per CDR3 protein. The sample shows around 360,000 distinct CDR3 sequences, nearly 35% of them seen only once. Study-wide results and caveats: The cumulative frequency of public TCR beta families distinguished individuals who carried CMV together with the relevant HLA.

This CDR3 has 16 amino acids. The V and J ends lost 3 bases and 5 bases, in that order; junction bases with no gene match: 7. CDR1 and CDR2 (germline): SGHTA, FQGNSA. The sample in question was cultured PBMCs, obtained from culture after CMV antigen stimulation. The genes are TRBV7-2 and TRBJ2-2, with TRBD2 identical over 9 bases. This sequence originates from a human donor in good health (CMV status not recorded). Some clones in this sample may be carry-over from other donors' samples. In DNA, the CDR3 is TGTGCCAGCAGCTTTCGCGGGAGGGCTAGGACCGGGGAGCTGTTTTTT. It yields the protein CASSFRGRARTGELFF.